This TCR beta chain was captured by sequencing in a study of shared clonotypes between healthy human individuals. Trimming removed 6 bases at V and 7 bases at J, with 15 bases between. The CDR3 runs to 14 residues. Germline V gene lookup returns CDR1 SGHTA and CDR2 FQGNSA. Donors were Caucasian adults residing in Nashville, Tennessee, USA. This clone was detected once. Data came from immunoSEQ multiplex PCR; TCRdb stores just in-frame clones and leaves some out. The data contain 1 million to 1.2 million clones, about 80% of them singletons. The sample comprised memory CD4+ T cells from PBMCs. The subset was: CD45RA-negative fraction. This TCR derives from a young man in good health. Some clones in this sample may be carry-over from other donors' samples. This chain connects TRBV7-2 to TRBJ2-2, with D possibly TRBD2 on 5 matching bases. The CDR3 spells CASSPSSRGGELFF. In nucleotides, the CDR3 is TGTGCCAGCAGTCCGAGTAGCCGGGGCGGGGAGCTGTTTTTT.